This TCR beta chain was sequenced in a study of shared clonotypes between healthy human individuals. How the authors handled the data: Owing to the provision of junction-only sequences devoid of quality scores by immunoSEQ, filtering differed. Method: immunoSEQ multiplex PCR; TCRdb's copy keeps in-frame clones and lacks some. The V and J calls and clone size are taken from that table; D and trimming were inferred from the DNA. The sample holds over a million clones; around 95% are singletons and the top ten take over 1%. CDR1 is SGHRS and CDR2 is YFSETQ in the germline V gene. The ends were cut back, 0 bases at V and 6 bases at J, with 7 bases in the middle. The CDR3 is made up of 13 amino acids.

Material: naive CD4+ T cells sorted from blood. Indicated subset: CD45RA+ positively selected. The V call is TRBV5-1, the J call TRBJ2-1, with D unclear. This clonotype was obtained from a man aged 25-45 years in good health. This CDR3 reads CASSLATGNEQFF. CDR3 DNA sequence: TGCGCCAGCAGCTTGGCGACGGGCAATGAGCAGTTCTTC.